Each of the 12 T cell receptor beta chains below was sequenced from the same sample in a study of shared clonotypes between healthy human individuals. TCRdb keeps only in-frame clones here, not all; method: immunoSEQ multiplex PCR. The sample lists over 400,000 clones, 81% seen once, with roughly 13% in the top ten. Material for sequencing was PBMCs. The receptors derive from a woman aged 40 to 50 in good health. Some clones in this sample may be carry-over from other donors' samples.

The V and J genes are TRBV5-4 and TRBJ2-5; no reliable D call. Trimming pared 4 bases from V and 0 bases from J, leaving 13 bases between. The CDR3 runs to 15 residues. Germline values: CDR1 SGHNT, CDR2 YYREEE (reference sequence). The CDR3 here is CASSTRAGNQETQYF. The CDR3 coding sequence is TGTGCCAGCAGCACCCGGGCCGGAAACCAAGAGACCCAGTACTTC.

With regard to this clone: Other DNA sequences from this sample encode an identical CDR3 as well. The rearrangement uses TRBV6-5 and TRBJ1-1, with TRBD1 matching 11 bases. The CDR3 is 15 residues long. Germline CDR1 is MNHEY and CDR2 is SVGAGI. Trimming removed 5 bases from V and 3 bases from J; junction bases left unmatched: 5. CDR3 sequence (DNA): TGTGCCAGCAGTCAGGACAGGGGGCGAGACACTGAAGCTTTCTTT. Residues: CASSQDRGRDTEAFF.

This sequence joins TRBV5-6 and TRBJ2-5; 7 bases are shared with TRBD1. V shed 0 bases and J 3 bases; nucleotides not matched to a gene: 8. The germline gives CDR1 SGHDT, CDR2 YYEEEE. The CDR3 consists of 16 residues. CDR3 sequence: CASSLAFRGLEETQYF. CDR3 in DNA: TGTGCCAGCAGCTTGGCCTTCAGGGGGTTGGAAGAGACCCAGTACTTC.

The chain is built from TRBV5-4 and TRBJ2-2, with a weak D call TRBD2 (6 bases). Trimming stripped 4 bases from V and 9 bases from J, with 13 bases between. In germline, CDR1 is SGHNT, CDR2 YYREEE (reference sequence). CDR3 length: 13 amino acids. The CDR3 sequence is CASSLPSDRELFF. In DNA form, the CDR3 reads TGTGCCAGCAGCCTACCTAGCGACCGGGAGCTGTTTTTT.

Note on this clone: A far larger clone is only one base removed, so a read error is likely. Other DNA sequences in the same sample also yield this CDR3. The genes are TRBV9 and TRBJ1-3; no reliable D call. The CDR3 consists of 14 residues. Germline V gene data show CDR1 as SGDLS and CDR2 as YYNGEE. Trimming left V 2 bases short and J 3 bases short, with 9 bases between. CDR3: CASSVGSDGNTIYF. The CDR3 region has the DNA TGTGCCAGCAGCGTTGGCTCCGATGGAAACACCATATATTTT. Supplemented by reference TRBV9 and TRBJ1-3, the full variable domain reads DSGVTQTPKHLITATGQRVTLRCSPRSGDLSVYWYQQSLDQGLQFLIQYYNGEERAKGNILERFSAQQFPDLHSELNLSSLELGDSALYFCASSVGSDGNTIYFGEGSWLTVV.

The genes are TRBV6-6 and TRBJ2-5; TRBD2 matches 11 bases. J gave up 9 bases and V 6 bases, and 15 bases lay outside the gene matches. This CDR3 has 16 amino acids. Germline CDR1 MNHNY, CDR2 SVGAGI (reference sequence). The CDR3 is CASRARRLAGGGSQYF. The CDR3 region has the DNA TGTGCCAGCAGGGCGCGCCGTCTAGCGGGAGGAGGGTCCCAGTACTTC.

The count of this clone is one. This probably arose from a read error, given a far larger clone one base away. V gene TRBV7-9 combines with J gene TRBJ2-5; the D is unclear. This CDR3 spans 13 amino acids. Trimming cost V 0 bases and J 5 bases, with 7 bases left between them. Germline CDR1 and CDR2: SEHNR and FQNEAQ (reference sequence). The CDR3 DNA follows: TGTGCCAGCAGCTTAGCCAAAAGGGAGACCCAGTACTTC. Amino acid sequence: CASSLAKRETQYF.

The chain joins TRBV7-3 to TRBJ2-6, with D maybe TRBD1 (6 bases). There are 16 residues in the CDR3. Trimming removed 4 bases from V and 4 bases from J, with 14 bases in between. The germline V gene has CDR1 SGHTA and CDR2 FQGTGA. In DNA form, the CDR3 reads TGTGCCAGCAGCTCATCAGGGGTGGCGGGGGCCAACGTCCTGACTTTC. This gives the protein CASSSSGVAGANVLTF.

The chain carries TRBV18 and TRBJ2-1, with D perhaps TRBD2 (6 bases). V lost 4 bases and J 5 bases, leaving 9 bases between the germline ends. Germline V gene data show CDR1 as KGHSH and CDR2 as LQKENI. The length of the CDR3 is 13 residues. The CDR3, as DNA: TGTGCCAGCTCACAGGACTATCACAATGAGCAGTTCTTC. Translation: CASSQDYHNEQFF. The full variable domain, rest sourced from reference TRBV18 and TRBJ2-1, is NAGVMQNPRHLVRRRGQEARLRCSPMKGHSHVYWYRQLPEEGLKFMVYLQKENIIDESGMPKERFSAEFPKEGPSILRIQQVVRGDSAAYFCASSQDYHNEQFFGPGTRLTVL.

A remark on this clone: With a far larger clone one base away, a read error is the likely cause. Other DNA sequences in this sample translate to the same CDR3. The chain couples TRBV30 to TRBJ1-5; tentative D call: TRBD1 (6 bases). Germline V gene sequence: CDR1 GTSNPN, CDR2 SVGIG (reference sequence). This CDR3 contains 14 residues. Here the CDR3 reads CARSTGTLNQPQHF. DNA for the CDR3: TGTGCCCGGAGTACCGGGACACTAAATCAGCCCCAGCATTTT.

V gene TRBV19 combines with J gene TRBJ1-4, with 11 bases identical to TRBD1. Germline CDR1 is LNHDA and CDR2 is SQIVND (reference sequence). Trimming cost V 1 base and J 5 bases; bases outside gene matches: 9. The CDR3 contains 18 residues. The CDR3 region has the DNA TGTGCCAGTAGTATAGGGGATGGAGGGACAGGGGGGAATGAAAAACTGTTTTTT. This encodes CASSIGDGGTGGNEKLFF.

V gene TRBV7-9 combines with J gene TRBJ2-2; D not resolved. The germline V and J ends were trimmed by 2 bases and 7 bases, with 8 bases remaining between them. The germline gives CDR1 SEHNR, CDR2 FQNEAQ (reference sequence). The CDR3 runs 13 residues. DNA of the CDR3: TGTGCCAGCAGCTTATCTCCCTTCGGGGAGCTGTTTTTT. Protein sequence: CASSLSPFGELFF.